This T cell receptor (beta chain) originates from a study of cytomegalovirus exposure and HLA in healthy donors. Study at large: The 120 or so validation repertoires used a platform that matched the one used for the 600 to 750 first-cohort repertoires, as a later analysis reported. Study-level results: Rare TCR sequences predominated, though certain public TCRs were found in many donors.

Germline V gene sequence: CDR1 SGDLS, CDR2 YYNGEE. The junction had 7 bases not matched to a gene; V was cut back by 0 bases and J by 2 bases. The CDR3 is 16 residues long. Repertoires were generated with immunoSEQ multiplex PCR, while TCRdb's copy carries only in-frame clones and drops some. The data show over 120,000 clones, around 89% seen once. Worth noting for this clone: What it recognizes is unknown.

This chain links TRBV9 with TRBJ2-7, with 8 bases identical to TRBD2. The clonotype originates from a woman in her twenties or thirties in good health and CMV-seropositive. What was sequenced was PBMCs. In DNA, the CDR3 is TGTGCCAGCAGCGTAGGTCAAGCGGGGGAGACCTACGAGCAGTACTTC. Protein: CASSVGQAGETYEQYF.